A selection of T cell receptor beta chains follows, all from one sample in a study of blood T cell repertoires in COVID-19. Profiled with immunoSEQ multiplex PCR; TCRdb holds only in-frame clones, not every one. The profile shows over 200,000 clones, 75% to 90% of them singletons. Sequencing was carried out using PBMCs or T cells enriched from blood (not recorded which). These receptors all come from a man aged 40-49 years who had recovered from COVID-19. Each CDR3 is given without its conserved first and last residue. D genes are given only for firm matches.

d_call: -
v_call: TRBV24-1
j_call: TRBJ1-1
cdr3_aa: ATSDLTTGLPLGGF

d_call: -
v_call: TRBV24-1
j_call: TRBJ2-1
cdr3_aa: ATSDALAREQF

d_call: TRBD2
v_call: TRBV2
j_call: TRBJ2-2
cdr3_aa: ASSLISGIGTGELF

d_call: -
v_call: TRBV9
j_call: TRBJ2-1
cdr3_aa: ASSVGAQTYNEQF

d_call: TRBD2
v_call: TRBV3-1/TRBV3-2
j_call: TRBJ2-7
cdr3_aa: ASSQAPSGMGWEY

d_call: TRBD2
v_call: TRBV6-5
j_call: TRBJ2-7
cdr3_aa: ASSYDGTRPYEQY

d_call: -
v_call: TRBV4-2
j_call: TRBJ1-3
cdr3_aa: ASSQGGGDSGNTIY

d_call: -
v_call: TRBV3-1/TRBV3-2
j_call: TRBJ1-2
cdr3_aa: ASLARPYGYT

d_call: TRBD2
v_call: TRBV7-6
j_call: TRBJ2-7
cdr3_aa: ASSLGAGGGDEQY

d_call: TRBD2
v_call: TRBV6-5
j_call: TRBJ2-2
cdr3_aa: ASSIAGNTGELF

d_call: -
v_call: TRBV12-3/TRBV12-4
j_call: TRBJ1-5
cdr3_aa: ASSLAQNQPQH

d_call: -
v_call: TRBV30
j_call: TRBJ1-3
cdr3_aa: AWRGPRESSGNTIY

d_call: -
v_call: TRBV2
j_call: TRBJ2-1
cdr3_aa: ASSSLWGISYNEQF

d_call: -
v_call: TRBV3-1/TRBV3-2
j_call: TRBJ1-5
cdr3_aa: ASSLEEGGSQH

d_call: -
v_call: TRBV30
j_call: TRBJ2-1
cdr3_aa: ASKHERGNEQF

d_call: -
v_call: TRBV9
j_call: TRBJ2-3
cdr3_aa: ASSVTTDTQY

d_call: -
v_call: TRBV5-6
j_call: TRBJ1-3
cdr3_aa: ASSLGQALSGNTIY

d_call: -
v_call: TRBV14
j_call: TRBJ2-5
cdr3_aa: ASSPPGGKETQY

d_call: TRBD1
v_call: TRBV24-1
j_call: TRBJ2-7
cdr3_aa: ATSEAGTGGYEQY

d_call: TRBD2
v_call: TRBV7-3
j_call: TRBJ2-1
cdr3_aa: ASSFSGSPYNEQF

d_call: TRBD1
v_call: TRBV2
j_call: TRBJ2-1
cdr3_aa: ASSGGGQGINEQF

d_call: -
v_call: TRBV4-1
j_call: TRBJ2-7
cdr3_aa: ASSRKSATTGLAEGVQY

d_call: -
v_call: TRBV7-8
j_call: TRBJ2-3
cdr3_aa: ASSWRPFGDTQY

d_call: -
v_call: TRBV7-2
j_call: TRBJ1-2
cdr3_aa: ASSLGGPYGYT

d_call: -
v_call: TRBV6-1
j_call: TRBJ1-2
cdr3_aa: ASSEEIFYGYT

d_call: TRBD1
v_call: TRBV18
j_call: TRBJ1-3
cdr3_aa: ASSPRQGAISSGNTIY

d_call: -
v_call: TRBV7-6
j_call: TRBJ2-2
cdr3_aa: ASSRTPPGAQGTGELF

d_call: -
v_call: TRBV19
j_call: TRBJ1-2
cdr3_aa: ASSQLGGNYGYT

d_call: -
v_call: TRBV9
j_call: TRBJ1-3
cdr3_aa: ASSATNRAGNTIY

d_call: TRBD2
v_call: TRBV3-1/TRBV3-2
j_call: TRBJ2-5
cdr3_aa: ASSQRAGKYQETQY

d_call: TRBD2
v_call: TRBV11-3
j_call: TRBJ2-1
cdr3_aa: ASSAIGTSGSNEQF

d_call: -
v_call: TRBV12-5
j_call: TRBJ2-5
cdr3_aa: ASGPPSPVETQY

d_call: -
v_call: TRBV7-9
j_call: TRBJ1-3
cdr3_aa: ASRSGGLGNTIY

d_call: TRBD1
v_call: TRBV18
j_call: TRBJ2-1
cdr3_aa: ASSPDRGHNEQF

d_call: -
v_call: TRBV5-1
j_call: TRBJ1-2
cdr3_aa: ASSLGSHGANYGYT

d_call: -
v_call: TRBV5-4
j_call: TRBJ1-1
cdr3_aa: AGWESEGRNTEAF

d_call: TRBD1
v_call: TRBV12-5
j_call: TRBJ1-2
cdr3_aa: ASGLVLGQGDGGYT

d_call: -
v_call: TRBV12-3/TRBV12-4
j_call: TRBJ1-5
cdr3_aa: ASSDRRQPQH

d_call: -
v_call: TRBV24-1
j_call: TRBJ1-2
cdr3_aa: ATSDPRGPYGYT

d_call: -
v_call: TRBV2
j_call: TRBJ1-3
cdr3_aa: ASNRGEGSGNTIY